This TCR beta chain was sequenced in a study of T cells in Graves' hyperthyroidism and ophthalmopathy. The investigators amplified TCR beta CDR3 regions from RNA transcripts. The HTBI primer set drove a first-round RT-PCR of the TCR CDR3. TCRdb re-derived calls from the multiplex PCR reads in MiXCR, one entry per CDR3 protein. The profile covers hundreds of thousands of distinct CDR3 sequences, with 15% to 20% appearing a single time and approximately 3.8% taken by the ten largest. Exclusion criteria comprised uncontrolled infection, other autoimmune disease, pregnancy or lactation. Diagnoses were made from clinical symptoms, serum measures (thyroxine and TRAb), thyroid ultrasound and orbital computed tomography. More than 8 ml fresh peripheral blood yielded the PBMCs. The CDR3 is made up of 15 amino acids. The germline V and J ends were trimmed by 2 bases and 7 bases, with 14 bases remaining between them. The V gene's germline CDR1 is SGHVS and CDR2 FQNEAQ.

The origin of this receptor is a woman in her 30s with Graves' hyperthyroidism. The specimen was blood. The chain recombines TRBV7-8 with TRBJ1-4; D is uncertain. Here the CDR3 reads CASSLWPEGFEKLFF. The DNA for the CDR3 is TGTGCCAGCAGCTTATGGCCTGAGGGATTTGAAAAACTGTTTTTT.